A single sample is the source of the 14 T cell receptor beta chains below, sequenced in a study of T cells expressing NK-cell markers. TCRdb reprocessed the 5' RACE reads and keeps a single row for each CDR3 protein, giving no DNA. This repertoire comprises 350,000 to 500,000 distinct CDR3 sequences; its ten largest clones make up roughly 8%. The sample taken for sequencing was blood T cells: a sorted CD56 or NKG2C T cell subset, CD4+ or CD8+ T cells, or bulk PBMC T cells (not recorded which). These receptor sequences come from a woman aged 18-70 years in good health.

The chain couples TRBV2 to TRBJ2-1; the TCRdb D gene call, TRBD2, has no DNA to confirm it. Germline CDR1 SNHLY, CDR2 FYNNEI. The CDR3 is 14 residues long. CDR3 amino acids: CASSRLAGVDEQFF. Full variable domain (outside the CDR3, taken from reference TRBV2 and TRBJ2-1): EPEVTQTPSHQVTQMGQEVILRCVPISNHLYFYWYRQILGQKVEFLVSFYNNEISEKSEIFDDQFSVERPDGSNFTLKIRSTKLEDSAMYFCASSRLAGVDEQFFGPGTRLTVL.

This chain joins TRBV12-3 or TRBV12-4 and TRBJ2-5; TCRdb lists TRBD1, though no DNA is available to test this call. CDR3 length: 14 residues. The CDR3 loop reads CASSLGQGAEAQYF.

This sequence joins TRBV12-3 or TRBV12-4 and TRBJ1-1. The CDR3 totals 15 residues. The CDR3 reads CDSSFLETLNTEAFF.

The chain carries TRBV11-2 and TRBJ2-5; TCRdb's D call of TRBD2 is untestable without DNA. The CDR3 consists of 18 residues. Germline-derived CDR1 and CDR2 are SGHAT and FQNNGV. This chain's CDR3 is CASSLGLAGGPELGTQYF.

The chain links TRBV27 to TRBJ1-5; TCRdb's assignment of TRBD1 cannot be checked, as there is no DNA. Germline lookup yields CDR1 MNHEY and CDR2 SMNVEV (reference sequence). The CDR3 covers 17 residues. The chain's CDR3 is CASSSGWDSLKNQPQHF.

The rearrangement joins TRBV7-2 to TRBJ1-1. There are 14 residues in the CDR3. Germline CDR1 reads SGHTA; CDR2 reads FQGNSA. The CDR3 is CASSLEALNTEAFF.

V usage is TRBV5-4 and J usage is TRBJ2-7; TCRdb picks TRBD2, but there is no DNA to check that call. The CDR3 length is 15 residues. Germline V gene data show CDR1 as SGHNT and CDR2 as YYREEE (reference sequence). CDR3 residues: CASSFEREVGYEQYF.

The chain is built from TRBV7-9 and TRBJ2-1; TCRdb names TRBD2, which stays unverified in the absence of DNA. The CDR3 runs 17 residues. Germline V gene data show CDR1 as SEHNR and CDR2 as FQNEAQ (reference sequence). Here the CDR3 reads CASSKYKREARYNEQFF.

The chain carries TRBV4-3 and TRBJ2-5; as DNA is missing, the TRBD1 call by TCRdb cannot be tested. Germline V lookup: CDR1 LGHNA, CDR2 YSLEER. This CDR3 comprises 15 residues. The CDR3 protein is CASSSRAGDKETQYF.

The chain uses TRBV12-3 or TRBV12-4 and TRBJ2-1; the D gene TCRdb calls, TRBD2, cannot be checked with no DNA. The CDR3 extends over 15 amino acids. The chain's CDR3 is CASSSAGVAGSEQFF.

The chain couples TRBV4-2 to TRBJ2-7; the D gene TCRdb calls, TRBD1, cannot be checked with no DNA. Germline V gene lookup returns CDR1 LGHNA and CDR2 YNFKEQ. There are 15 residues in the CDR3. This CDR3 reads CASSLRQGTSYEQYF.

The V gene is TRBV18, the J gene TRBJ2-6; TCRdb selects TRBD1, and the lack of DNA leaves this call unchecked. This CDR3 comprises 17 residues. Germline lookup yields CDR1 KGHSH and CDR2 LQKENI. CDR3 protein: CASSQPGQHSGANVLTF.

This chain links TRBV5-4 with TRBJ1-5; the D gene TCRdb calls, TRBD1, cannot be checked with no DNA. The CDR3 is 13 residues long. Germline V gives CDR1 SGHNT, CDR2 YYREEE (reference sequence). This CDR3 reads CASSLPGQVTQHF.

The genes are TRBV7-2 and TRBJ2-2; the TCRdb D gene call, TRBD1, has no DNA to confirm it. Germline CDR1 is SGHTA and CDR2 is FQGNSA. CDR3 length equals 16 residues. Here the CDR3 reads CASRGWAGVKTGELFF.